This record looks at one TCR beta chain sequence and its context. Its specificity is unknown. The data are from a study of cytomegalovirus exposure and HLA in healthy donors. General study points: Most likely, a cluster of highly shared sequence variants arose as a sequencing artifact. Reports showed the classifier diagnosing cytomegalovirus status with high specificity and sensitivity. Apart from CMV serostatus, no immune exposure information was available.

This CDR3 contains 16 residues. Per germline, CDR1 LNHDA and CDR2 SQIVND (reference sequence). The trim removed 9 bases at V and 5 bases at J, leaving 18 bases unmatched. PCR involved 60 Vbeta and 13 Jbeta primers. Assay used: immunoSEQ multiplex PCR; TCRdb lists only in-frame clones, some missing. The data contain 95,000 to 150,000 clones, 75% to 90% of them singletons. Sequencing was performed on PBMCs. The genes are TRBV19 and TRBJ2-7; TRBD1 matches 8 bases. The sequence derives from a man aged 45 to 65 in good health and CMV-seronegative. CDR3 coding DNA: TGTGCCAGCCCAGCTTTCGGACAGGGTGGGTACGACGAGCAGTACTTC. Encoded protein: CASPAFGQGGYDEQYF.